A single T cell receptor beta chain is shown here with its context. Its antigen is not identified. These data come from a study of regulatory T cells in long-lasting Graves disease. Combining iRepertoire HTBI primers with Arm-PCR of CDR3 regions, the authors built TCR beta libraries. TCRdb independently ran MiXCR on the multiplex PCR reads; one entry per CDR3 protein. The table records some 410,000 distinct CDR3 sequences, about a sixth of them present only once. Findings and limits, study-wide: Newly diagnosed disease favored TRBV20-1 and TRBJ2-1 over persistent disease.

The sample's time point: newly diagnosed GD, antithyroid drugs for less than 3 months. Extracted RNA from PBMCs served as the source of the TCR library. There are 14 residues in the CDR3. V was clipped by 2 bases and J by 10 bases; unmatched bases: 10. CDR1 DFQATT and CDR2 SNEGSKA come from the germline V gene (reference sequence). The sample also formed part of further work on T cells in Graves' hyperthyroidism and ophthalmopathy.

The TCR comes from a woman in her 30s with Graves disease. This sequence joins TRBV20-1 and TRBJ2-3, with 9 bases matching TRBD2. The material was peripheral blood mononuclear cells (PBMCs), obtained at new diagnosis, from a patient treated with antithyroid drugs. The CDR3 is CSARKVLAGGPQYF. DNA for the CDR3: TGCAGTGCTAGAAAGGTGTTGGCGGGAGGGCCGCAGTATTTT.